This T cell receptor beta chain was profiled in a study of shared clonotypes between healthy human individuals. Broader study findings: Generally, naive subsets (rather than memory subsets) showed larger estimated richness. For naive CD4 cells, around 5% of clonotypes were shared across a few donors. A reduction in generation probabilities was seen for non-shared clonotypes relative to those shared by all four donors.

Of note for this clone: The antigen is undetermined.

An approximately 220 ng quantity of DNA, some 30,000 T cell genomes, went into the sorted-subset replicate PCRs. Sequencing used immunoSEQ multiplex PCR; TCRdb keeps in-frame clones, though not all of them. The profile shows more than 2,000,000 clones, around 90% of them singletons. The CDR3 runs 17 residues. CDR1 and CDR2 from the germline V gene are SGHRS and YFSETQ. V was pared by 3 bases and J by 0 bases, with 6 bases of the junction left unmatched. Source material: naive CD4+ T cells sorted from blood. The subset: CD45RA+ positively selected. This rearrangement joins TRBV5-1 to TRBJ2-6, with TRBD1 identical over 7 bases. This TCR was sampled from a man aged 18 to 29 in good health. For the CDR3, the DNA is TGCGCCAGCAGCTACGGGACAGCGCCCTCTGGGGCCAACGTCCTGACTTTC. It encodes CASSYGTAPSGANVLTF.